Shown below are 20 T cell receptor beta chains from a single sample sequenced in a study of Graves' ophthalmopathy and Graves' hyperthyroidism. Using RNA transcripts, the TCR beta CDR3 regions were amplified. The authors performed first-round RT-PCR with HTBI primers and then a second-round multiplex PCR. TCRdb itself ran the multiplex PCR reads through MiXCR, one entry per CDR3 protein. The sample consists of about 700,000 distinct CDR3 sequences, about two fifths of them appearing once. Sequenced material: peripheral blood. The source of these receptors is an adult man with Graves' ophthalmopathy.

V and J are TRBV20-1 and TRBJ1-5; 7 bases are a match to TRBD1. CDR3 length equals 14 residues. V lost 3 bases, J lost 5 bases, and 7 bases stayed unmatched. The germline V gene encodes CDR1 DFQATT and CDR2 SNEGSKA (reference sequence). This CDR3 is CSASTGDSDQPQHF. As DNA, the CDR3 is TGCAGTGCTAGTACAGGGGATTCTGATCAGCCCCAGCATTTT.

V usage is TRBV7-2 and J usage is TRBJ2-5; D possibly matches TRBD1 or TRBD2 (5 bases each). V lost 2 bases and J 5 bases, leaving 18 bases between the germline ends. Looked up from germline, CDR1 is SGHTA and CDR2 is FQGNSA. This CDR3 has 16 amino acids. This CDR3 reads CASSLMIGGGVETQYF. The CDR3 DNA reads TGTGCCAGCAGCTTAATGATAGGTGGGGGAGTGGAGACCCAGTACTTC.

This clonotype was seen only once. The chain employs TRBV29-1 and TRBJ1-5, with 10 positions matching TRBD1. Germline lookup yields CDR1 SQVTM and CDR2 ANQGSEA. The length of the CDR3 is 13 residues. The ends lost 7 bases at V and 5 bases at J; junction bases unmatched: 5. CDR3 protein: CSGGTGEYQPQHF. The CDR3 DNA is TGCAGCGGCGGGACAGGGGAGTATCAGCCCCAGCATTTT.

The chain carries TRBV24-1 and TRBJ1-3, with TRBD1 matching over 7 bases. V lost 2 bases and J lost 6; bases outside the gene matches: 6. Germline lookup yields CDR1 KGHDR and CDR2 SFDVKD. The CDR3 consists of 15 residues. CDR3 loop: CATSDSPGTENTIYF. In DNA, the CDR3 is TGTGCCACCAGTGATTCGCCGGGGACAGAAAACACCATATATTTT.

This CDR3 is CGGESTDTQYF. The CDR3 bases are TGTGGAGGAGAGAGCACAGATACGCAGTATTTT. The chain is built from TRBV7-9 and TRBJ2-3; no clear D gene. CDR3 length: 11 residues. Germline V CDR1 and CDR2: SEHNR, FQNEAQ (reference sequence).

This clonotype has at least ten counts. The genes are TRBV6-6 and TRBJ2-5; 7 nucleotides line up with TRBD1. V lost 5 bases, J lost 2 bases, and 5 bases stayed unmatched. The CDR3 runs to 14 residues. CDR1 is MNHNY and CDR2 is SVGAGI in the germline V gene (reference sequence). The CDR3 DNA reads TGTGCCAGCAGTGGGGACAGACGACAAGAGACCCAGTACTTC. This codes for CASSGDRRQETQYF.

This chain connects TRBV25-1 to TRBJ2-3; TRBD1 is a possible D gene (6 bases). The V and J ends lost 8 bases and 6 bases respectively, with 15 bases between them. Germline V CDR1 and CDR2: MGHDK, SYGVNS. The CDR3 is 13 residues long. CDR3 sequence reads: CASSSGQSDTQYF. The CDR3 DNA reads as TGTGCCAGCTCCTCCGGACAGAGCGATACGCAGTATTTT. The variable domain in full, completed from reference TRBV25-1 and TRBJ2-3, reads EADIYQTPRYLVIGTGKKITLECSQTMGHDKMYWYQQDPGMELHLIHYSYGVNSTEKGDLSSESTVSRIRTEHFPLTLESARPSHTSQYLCASSSGQSDTQYFGPGTRLTVL.

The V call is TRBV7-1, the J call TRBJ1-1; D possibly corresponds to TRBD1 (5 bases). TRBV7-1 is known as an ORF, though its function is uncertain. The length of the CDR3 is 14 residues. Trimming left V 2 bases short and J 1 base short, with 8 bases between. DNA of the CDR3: TGTGCCAGCAGCTCACCACAGGAGAACACTGAAGCTTTCTTT. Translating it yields CASSSPQENTEAFF.

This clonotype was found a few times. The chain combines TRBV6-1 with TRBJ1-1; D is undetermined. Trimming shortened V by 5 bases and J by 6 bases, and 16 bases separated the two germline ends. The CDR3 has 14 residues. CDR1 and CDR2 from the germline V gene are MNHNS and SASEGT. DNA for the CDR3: TGTGCCAGCAGTTTTGCACGAGGGATCCCTGAAGCTTTCTTT. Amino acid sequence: CASSFARGIPEAFF.

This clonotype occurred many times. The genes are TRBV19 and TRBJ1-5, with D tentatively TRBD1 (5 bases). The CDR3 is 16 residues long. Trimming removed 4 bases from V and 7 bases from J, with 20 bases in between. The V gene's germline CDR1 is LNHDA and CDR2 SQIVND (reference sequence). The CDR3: CASSTPTVLTRQPQHF. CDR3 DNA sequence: TGTGCCAGTAGTACCCCGACAGTACTCACCAGGCAGCCCCAGCATTTT. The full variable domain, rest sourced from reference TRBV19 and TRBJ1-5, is DGGITQSPKYLFRKEGQNVTLSCEQNLNHDAMYWYRQDPGQGLRLIYYSQIVNDFQKGDIAEGYSVSREKKESFPLTVTSAQKNPTAFYLCASSTPTVLTRQPQHFGDGTRLSIL.

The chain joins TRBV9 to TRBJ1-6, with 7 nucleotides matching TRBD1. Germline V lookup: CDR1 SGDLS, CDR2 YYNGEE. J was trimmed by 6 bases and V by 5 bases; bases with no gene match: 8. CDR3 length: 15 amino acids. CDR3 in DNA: TGTGCCAGCAGTTACATCCGGGACAGTAATTCACCCCTCCACTTT. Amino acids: CASSYIRDSNSPLHF. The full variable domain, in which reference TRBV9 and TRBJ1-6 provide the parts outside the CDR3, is DSGVTQTPKHLITATGQRVTLRCSPRSGDLSVYWYQQSLDQGLQFLIQYYNGEERAKGNILERFSAQQFPDLHSELNLSSLELGDSALYFCASSYIRDSNSPLHFGNGTRLTVT.

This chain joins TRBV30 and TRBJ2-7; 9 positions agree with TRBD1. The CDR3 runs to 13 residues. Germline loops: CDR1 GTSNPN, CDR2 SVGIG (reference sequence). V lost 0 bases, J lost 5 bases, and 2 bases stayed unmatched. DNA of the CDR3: TGTGCCTGGAGTGTATGGGACAGGGACGAGCAGTACTTC. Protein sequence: CAWSVWDRDEQYF.

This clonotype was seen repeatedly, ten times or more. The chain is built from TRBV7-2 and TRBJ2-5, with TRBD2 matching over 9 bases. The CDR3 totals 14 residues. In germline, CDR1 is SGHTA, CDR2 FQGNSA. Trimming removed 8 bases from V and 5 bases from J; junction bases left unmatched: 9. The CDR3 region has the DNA TGTGCCAGCGGGGCGGGAGGGCCTAGGGAGACCCAGTACTTC. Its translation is CASGAGGPRETQYF.

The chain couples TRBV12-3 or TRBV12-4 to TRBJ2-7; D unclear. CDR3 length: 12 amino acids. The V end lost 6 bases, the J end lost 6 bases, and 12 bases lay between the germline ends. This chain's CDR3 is CASSLDGIEQYF. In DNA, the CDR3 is TGTGCCAGCAGCCTAGACGGTATCGAGCAGTACTTC.

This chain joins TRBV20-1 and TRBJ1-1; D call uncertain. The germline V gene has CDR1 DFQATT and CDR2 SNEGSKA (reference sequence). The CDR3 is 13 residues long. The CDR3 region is CSARVLVGTEAFF. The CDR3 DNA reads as TGCAGCGCCCGGGTATTAGTCGGCACTGAAGCTTTCTTT.

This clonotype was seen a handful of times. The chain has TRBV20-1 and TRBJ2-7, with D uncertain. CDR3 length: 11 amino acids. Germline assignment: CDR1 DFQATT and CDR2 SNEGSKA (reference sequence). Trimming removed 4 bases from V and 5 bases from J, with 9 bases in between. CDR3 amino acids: CSANFGDEQYF. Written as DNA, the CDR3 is TGCAGTGCTAACTTTGGGGACGAGCAGTACTTC.

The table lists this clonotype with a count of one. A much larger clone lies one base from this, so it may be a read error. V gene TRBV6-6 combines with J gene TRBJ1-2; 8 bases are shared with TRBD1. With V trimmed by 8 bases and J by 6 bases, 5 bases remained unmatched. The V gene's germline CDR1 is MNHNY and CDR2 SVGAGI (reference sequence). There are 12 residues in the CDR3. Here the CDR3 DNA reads TGTGCCAGCTGTTCAGGGGGCGATGGCTACACCTTC. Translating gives CASCSGGDGYTF.

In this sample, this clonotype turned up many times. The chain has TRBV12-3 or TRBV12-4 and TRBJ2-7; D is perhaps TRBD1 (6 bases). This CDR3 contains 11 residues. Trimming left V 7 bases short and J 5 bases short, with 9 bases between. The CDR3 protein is CASNNRDEQYF. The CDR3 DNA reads TGTGCCAGCAACAACAGGGACGAGCAGTACTTC.

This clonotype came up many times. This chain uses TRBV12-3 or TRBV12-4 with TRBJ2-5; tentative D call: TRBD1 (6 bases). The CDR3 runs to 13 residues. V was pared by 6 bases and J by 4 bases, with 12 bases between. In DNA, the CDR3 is TGTGCCAGCAGCTTAAGAGGGGGAGAGACCCAGTACTTC. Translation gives CASSLRGGETQYF.

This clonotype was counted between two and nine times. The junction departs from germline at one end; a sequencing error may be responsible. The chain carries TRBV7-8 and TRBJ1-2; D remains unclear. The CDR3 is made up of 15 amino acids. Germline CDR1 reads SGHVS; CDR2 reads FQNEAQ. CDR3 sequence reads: CASSLEFVTNYGYTF. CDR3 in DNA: TGCGCCAGCAGCTTGGAGTTTGTGACTAACTATGGCTACACCTTC.